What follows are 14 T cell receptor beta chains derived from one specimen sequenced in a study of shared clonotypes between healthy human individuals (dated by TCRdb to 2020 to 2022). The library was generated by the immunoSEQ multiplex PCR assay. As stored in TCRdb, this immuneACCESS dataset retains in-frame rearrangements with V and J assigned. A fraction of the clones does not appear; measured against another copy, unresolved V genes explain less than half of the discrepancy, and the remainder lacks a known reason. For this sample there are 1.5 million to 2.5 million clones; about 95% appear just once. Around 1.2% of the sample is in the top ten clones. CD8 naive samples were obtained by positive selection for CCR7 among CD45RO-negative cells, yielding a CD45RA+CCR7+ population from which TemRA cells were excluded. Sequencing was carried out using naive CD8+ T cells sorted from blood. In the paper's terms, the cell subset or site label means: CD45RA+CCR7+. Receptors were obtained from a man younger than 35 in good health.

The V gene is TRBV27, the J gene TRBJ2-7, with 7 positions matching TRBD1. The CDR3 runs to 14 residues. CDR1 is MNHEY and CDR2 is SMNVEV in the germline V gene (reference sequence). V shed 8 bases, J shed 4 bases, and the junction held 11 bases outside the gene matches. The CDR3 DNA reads TGTGCCAGCGGGAGCAGGGGGAGATGGTACGAGCAGTACTTC. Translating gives CASGSRGRWYEQYF.

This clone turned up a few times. CDR3 sequence (DNA): TGTGCCAGCAGTTACGGGTCAATCTATGGCTACACCTTC. Translating it yields CASSYGSIYGYTF. V is TRBV6-5 and J is TRBJ1-2; no firm D call. Germline assignment: CDR1 MNHEY and CDR2 SVGAGI. This CDR3 contains 13 residues. V lost 2 bases and J 4 bases, leaving 8 bases between the germline ends.

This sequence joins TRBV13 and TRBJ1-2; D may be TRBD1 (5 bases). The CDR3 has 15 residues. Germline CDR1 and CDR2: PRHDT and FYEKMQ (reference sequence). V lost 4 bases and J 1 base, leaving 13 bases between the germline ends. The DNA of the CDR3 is TGTGCCAGCAGCTCCGGGGGGAACCTTAACTATGGCTACACCTTC. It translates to CASSSGGNLNYGYTF.

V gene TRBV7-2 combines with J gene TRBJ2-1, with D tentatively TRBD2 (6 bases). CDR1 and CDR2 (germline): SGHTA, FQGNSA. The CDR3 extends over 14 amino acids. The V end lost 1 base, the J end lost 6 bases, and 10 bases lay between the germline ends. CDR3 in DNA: TGTGCCAGCAGCTTAGTGGGGACTCCCAATGAGCAGTTCTTC. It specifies CASSLVGTPNEQFF. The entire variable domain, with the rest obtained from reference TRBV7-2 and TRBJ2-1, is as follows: GAGVSQSPSNKVTEKGKDVELRCDPISGHTALYWYRQSLGQGLEFLIYFQGNSAPDKSGLPSDRFSAERTGGSVSTLTIQRTQQEDSAVYLCASSLVGTPNEQFFGPGTRLTVL.

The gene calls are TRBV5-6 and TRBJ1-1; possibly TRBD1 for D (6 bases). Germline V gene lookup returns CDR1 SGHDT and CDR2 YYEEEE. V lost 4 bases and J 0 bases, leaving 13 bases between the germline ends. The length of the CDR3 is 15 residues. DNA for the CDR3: TGTGCCAGCAGCGGGGGGACATATATGAACACTGAAGCTTTCTTT. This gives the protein CASSGGTYMNTEAFF.

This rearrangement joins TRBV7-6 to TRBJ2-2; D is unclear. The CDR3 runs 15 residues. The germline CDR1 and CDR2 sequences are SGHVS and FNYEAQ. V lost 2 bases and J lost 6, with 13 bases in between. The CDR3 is CASSLNEVLSGELFF. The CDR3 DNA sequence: TGTGCCAGCAGCTTAAATGAGGTTTTATCCGGGGAGCTGTTTTTT.

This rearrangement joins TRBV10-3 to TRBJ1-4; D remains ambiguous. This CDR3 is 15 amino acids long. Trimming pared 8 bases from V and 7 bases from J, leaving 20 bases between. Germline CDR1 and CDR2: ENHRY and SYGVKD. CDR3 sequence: CAILLTGALVEKLFF. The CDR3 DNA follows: TGTGCCATCCTCCTCACCGGAGCGTTAGTTGAAAAACTGTTTTTT.

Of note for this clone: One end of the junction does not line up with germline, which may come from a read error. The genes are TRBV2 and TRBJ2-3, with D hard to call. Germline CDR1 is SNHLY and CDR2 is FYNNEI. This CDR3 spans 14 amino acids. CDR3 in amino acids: CASIEGDLTDTQYF. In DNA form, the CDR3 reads TGTGCCAGCATTGAAGGCGACCTCACAGATACGCAGTATTTT.

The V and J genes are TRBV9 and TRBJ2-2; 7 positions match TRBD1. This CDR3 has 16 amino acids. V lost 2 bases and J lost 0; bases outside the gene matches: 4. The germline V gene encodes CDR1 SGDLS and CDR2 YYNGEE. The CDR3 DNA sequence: TGTGCCAGCAGCGTTCCCGGGACAGCGAACACCGGGGAGCTGTTTTTT. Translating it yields CASSVPGTANTGELFF.

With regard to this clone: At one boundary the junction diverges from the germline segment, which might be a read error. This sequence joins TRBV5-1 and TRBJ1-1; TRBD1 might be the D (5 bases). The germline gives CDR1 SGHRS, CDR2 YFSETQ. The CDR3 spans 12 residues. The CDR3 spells CASSLGHTEAFF. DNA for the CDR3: TGCGCCAGCAGCCTCGGACACACAGAAGCTTTCTTT.

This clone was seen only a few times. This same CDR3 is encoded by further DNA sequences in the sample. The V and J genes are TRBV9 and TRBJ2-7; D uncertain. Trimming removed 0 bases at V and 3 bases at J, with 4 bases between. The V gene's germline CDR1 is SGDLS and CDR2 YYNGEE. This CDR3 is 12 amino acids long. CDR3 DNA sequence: TGTGCCAGCAGCGTAGGGGGCTACGAGCAGTACTTC. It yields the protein CASSVGGYEQYF. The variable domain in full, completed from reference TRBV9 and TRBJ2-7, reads DSGVTQTPKHLITATGQRVTLRCSPRSGDLSVYWYQQSLDQGLQFLIQYYNGEERAKGNILERFSAQQFPDLHSELNLSSLELGDSALYFCASSVGGYEQYFGPGTRLTVT.

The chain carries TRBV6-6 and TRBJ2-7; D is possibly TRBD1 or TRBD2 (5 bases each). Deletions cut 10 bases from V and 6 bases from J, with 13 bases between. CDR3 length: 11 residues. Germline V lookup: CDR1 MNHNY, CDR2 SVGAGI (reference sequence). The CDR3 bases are TGTGCCACCCGGGCCGGGACCGAGCAGTACTTC. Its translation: CATRAGTEQYF.

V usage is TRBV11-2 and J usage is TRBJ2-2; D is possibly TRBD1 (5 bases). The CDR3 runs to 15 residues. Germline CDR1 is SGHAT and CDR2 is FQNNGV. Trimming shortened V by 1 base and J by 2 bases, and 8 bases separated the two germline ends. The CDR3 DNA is TGTGCCAGCAGCTTAGTACAGGTTAACACCGGGGAGCTGTTTTTT. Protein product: CASSLVQVNTGELFF.

CDR3 in DNA: TGTGCCAGCAGTGAATGGGAGGGGCCAAATGAAGCTTTCTTT. Protein: CASSEWEGPNEAFF. This chain joins TRBV25-1 and TRBJ1-1; possibly TRBD1 for D (5 bases). CDR3 length equals 14 residues. V was shortened by 1 base and J by 7 bases, with 13 bases between the two germline ends. Germline values: CDR1 MGHDK, CDR2 SYGVNS.